This record looks at one T cell receptor (beta chain) sequence and its context. The antigen is undetermined. These data come from a study of cytomegalovirus exposure and HLA in healthy donors. General study points: According to a later analysis, donors in an Asian-associated ancestry cluster reportedly had fewer N-insertions than the roughly 670-donor mean. The analysis excluded some indistinguishable V segments, including TRBV6-2 and TRBV6-3. Usually a TCR sequence was rare, but some public TCRs were found in many donors.

CDR1 and CDR2 from the germline V gene are MNHNY and SVGAGI (reference sequence). Trimming took 11 bases from V and 5 from J; bases not matched to a gene: 14. This CDR3 has 14 residues. It was healthy bone marrow donors who served as donors. 13 Jbeta primers and 60 Vbeta primers were used for the PCR. Sequenced by immunoSEQ multiplex PCR; TCRdb stores in-frame clones only, minus some. The sample records about 200,000 clones, 80% to 90% being singletons. Sequencing input: PBMCs. The sequence was obtained from a man aged 30 to 39 in good health and CMV-seronegative. The chain carries TRBV6-6 and TRBJ2-7; 8 bases line up with TRBD1. The CDR3, as DNA: TGTGCCTCCAAAACCTCGGGACAGGTCCACGAGCAGTACTTC. As protein: CASKTSGQVHEQYF.